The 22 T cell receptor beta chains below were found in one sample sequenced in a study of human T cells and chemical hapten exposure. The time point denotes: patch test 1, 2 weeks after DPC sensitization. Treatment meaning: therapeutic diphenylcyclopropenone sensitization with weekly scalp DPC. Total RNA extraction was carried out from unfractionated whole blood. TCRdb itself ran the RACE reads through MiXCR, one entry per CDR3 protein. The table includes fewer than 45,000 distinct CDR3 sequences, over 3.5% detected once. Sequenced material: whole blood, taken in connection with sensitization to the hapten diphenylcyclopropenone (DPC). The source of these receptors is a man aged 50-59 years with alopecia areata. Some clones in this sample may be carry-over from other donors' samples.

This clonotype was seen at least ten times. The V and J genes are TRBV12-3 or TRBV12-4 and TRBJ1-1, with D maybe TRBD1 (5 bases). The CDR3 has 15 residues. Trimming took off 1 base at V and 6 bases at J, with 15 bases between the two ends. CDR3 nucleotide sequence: TGTGCCAGCAGTTTAGGGGCCAGGGAGTTTTCTGAAGCTTTCTTT. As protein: CASSLGAREFSEAFF.

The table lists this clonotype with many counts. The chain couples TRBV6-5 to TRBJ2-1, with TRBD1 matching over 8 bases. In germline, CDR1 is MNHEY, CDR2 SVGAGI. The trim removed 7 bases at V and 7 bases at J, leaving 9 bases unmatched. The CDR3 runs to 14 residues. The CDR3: CASIGQGKWNEQFF. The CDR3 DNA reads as TGTGCCAGCATAGGACAGGGAAAGTGGAATGAGCAGTTCTTC.

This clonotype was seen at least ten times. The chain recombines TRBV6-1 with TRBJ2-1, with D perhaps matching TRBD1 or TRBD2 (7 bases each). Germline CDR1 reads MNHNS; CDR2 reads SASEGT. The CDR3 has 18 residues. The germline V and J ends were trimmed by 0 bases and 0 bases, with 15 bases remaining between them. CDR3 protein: CASSEALGGGSSYNEQFF. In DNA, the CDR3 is TGTGCCAGCAGTGAAGCCCTAGGGGGCGGGAGCTCCTACAATGAGCAGTTCTTC.

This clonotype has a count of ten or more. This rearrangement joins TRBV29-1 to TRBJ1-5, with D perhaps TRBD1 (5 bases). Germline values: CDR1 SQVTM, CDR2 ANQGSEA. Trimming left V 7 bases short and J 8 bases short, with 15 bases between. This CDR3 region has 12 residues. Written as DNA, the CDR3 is TGCAGCGCCGGGGACGGTTTGAAGCCCCAGCATTTT. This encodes CSAGDGLKPQHF.

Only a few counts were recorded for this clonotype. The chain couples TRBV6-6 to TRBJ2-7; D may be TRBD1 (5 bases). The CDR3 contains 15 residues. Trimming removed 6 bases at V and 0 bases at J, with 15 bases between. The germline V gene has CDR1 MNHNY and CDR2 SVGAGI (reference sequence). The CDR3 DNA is TGTGCCAGCAGCCGGACACTGACGAGCTCCTACGAGCAGTACTTC. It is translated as CASSRTLTSSYEQYF.

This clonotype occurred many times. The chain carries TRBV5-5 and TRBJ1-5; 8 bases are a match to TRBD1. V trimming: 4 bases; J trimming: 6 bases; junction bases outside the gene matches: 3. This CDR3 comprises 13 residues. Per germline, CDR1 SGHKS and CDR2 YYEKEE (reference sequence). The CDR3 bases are TGTGCCAGCAGCCCGGACAGGGCTCAGCCCCAGCATTTT. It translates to CASSPDRAQPQHF.

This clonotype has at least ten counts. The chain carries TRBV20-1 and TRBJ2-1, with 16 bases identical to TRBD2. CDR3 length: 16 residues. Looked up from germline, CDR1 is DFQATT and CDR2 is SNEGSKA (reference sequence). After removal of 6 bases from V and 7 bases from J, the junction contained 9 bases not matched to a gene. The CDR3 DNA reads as TGCAGTGCCATCGGGACTAGCGGGAGGGCGAGGAATGAGCAGTTCTTC. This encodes CSAIGTSGRARNEQFF.

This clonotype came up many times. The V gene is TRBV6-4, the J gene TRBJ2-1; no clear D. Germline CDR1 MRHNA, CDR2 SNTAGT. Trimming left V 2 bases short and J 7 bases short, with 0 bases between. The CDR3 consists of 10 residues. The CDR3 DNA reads TGTGCCAGCAGTGACAATGAGCAGTTCTTC. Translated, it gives CASSDNEQFF.

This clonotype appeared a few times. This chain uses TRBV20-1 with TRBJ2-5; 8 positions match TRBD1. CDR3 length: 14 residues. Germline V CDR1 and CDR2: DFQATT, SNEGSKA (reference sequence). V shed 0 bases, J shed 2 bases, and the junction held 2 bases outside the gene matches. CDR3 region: CSAREGQVQETQYF. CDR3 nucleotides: TGCAGTGCTAGAGAGGGACAGGTACAAGAGACCCAGTACTTC.

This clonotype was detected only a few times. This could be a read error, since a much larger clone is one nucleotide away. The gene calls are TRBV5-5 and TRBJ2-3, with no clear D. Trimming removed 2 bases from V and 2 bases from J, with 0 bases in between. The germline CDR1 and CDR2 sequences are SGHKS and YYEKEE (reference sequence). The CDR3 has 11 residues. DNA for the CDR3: TGTGCCAGCAGCTTCACAGATACGCAGTATTTT. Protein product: CASSFTDTQYF.

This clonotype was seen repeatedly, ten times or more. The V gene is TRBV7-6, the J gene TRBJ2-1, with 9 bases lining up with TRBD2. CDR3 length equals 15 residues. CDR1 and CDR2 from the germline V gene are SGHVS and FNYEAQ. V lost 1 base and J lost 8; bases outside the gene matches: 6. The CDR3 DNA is TGTGCCAGCAGCTTAGATGCGGGAGGGAAGGATGAGCAGTTCTTC. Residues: CASSLDAGGKDEQFF.

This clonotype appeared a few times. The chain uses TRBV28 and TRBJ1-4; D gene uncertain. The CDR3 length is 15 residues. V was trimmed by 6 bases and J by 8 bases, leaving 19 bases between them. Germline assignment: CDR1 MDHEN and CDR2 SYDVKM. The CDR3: CASRPPGPSTEKLFF. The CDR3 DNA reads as TGTGCCAGCAGACCCCCCGGGCCATCGACGGAAAAACTGTTTTTT. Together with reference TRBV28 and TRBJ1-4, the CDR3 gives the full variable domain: DVKVTQSSRYLVKRTGEKVFLECVQDMDHENMFWYRQDPGLGLRLIYFSYDVKMKEKGDIPEGYSVSREKKERFSLILESASTNQTSMYLCASRPPGPSTEKLFFGSGTQLSVL.

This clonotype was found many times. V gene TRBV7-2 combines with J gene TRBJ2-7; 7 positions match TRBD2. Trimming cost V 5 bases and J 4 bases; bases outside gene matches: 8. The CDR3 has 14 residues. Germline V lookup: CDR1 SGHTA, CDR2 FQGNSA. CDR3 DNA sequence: TGTGCCAGCAGCACCCAGCGGGATCTATACGAGCAGTACTTC. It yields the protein CASSTQRDLYEQYF.

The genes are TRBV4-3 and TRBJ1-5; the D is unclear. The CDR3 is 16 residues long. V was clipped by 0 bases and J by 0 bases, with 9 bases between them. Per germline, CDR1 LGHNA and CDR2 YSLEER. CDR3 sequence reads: CASSQERVYSNQPQHF. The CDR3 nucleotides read TGCGCCAGCAGCCAAGAACGGGTCTATAGCAATCAGCCCCAGCATTTT.

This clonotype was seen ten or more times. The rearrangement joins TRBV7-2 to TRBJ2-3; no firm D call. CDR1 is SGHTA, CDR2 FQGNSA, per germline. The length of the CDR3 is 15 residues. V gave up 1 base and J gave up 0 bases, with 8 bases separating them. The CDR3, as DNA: TGTGCCAGCAGCTTAGGACTTACTAGCACAGATACGCAGTATTTT. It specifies CASSLGLTSTDTQYF.

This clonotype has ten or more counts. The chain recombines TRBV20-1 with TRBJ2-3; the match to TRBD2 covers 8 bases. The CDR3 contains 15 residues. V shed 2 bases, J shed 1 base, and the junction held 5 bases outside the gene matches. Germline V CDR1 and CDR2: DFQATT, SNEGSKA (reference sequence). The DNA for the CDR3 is TGCAGTGCTAGAAAGCGGGAGTTTGGCACAGATACGCAGTATTTT. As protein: CSARKREFGTDTQYF.

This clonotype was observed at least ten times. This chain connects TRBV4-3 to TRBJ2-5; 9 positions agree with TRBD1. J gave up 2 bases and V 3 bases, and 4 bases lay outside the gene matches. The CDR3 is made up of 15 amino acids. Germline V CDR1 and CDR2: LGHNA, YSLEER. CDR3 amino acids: CASSHQGQGQETQYF. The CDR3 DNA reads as TGCGCCAGCAGCCATCAGGGACAGGGACAAGAGACCCAGTACTTC.

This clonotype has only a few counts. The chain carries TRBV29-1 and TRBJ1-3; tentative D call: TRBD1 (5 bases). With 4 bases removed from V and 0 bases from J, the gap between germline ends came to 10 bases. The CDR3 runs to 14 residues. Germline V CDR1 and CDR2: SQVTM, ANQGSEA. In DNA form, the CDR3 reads TGCAGCGTTGTTACAGGATTCTCTGGAAACACCATATATTTT. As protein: CSVVTGFSGNTIYF. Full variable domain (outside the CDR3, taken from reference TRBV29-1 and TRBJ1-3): SAVISQKPSRDICQRGTSLTIQCQVDSQVTMMFWYRQQPGQSLTLIATANQGSEATYESGFVIDKFPISRPNLTFSTLTVSNMSPEDSSIYLCSVVTGFSGNTIYFGEGSWLTVV.

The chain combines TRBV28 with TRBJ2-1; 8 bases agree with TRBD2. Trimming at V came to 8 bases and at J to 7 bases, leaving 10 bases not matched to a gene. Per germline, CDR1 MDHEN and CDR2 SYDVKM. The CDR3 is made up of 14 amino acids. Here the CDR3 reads CASLVSGSFNEQFF. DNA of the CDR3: TGTGCCAGCCTCGTCAGCGGGAGTTTTAATGAGCAGTTCTTC.

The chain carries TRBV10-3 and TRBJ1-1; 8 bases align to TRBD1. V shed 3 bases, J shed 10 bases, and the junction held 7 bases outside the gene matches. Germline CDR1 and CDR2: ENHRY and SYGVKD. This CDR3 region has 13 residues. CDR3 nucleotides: TGTGCCATCAGTGAAAGGACAGGGTTGGTAGCTTTCTTT. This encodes CAISERTGLVAFF.

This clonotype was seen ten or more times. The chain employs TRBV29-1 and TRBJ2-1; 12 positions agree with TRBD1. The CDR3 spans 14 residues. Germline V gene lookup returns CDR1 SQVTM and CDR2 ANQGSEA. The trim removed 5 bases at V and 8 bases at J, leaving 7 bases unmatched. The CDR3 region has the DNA TGCAGCGTTTTCGGGGGACAGGGGGCAGATGAGCAGTTCTTC. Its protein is CSVFGGQGADEQFF.

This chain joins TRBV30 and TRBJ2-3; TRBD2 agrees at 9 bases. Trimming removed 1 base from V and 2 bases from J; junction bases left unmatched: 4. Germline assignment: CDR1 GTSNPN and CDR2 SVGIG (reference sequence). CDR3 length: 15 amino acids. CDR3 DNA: TGTGCCTGGAGTGCGGCTAGCGGGGTCACAGATACGCAGTATTTT. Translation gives CAWSAASGVTDTQYF.